The present entry profiles one T cell receptor (beta chain) with its context. This entry comes from a study of cytomegalovirus exposure and HLA in healthy donors. With 0 bases clipped from V and 0 bases from J, the junction kept 7 bases outside the gene matches. The CDR3 contains 17 residues. Germline V gene lookup returns CDR1 MNHEY and CDR2 SMNVEV (reference sequence). The PCR ran on 60 Vbeta and 13 Jbeta primers. This table comes from immunoSEQ multiplex PCR, and its TCRdb copy is limited to in-frame clones, with some not included. The table records roughly 150,000 clones, roughly 85% of them present only once.

The chain employs TRBV27 and TRBJ1-1; 7 bases are a match to TRBD1. The source of this sequence is a male donor in good health and CMV-seropositive. Sequenced input: PBMCs. CDR3 protein: CASSLSQTGTVNTEAFF. The CDR3 DNA follows: TGTGCCAGCAGTTTATCACAAACCGGGACAGTGAACACTGAAGCTTTCTTT.